The rows below give T cell receptor beta chains drawn from one sample of a study of blood T cell repertoires in COVID-19. TCRdb keeps only in-frame clones here, not all; method: immunoSEQ multiplex PCR. The sample includes 150,000 to 250,000 clones, roughly 82% seen only once; the top ten take about 12%. Specimen: PBMCs or T cells enriched from blood (not recorded which). These receptors originate from a man aged 35-49 years who had recovered from COVID-19. Both conserved end residues are part of each CDR3. The D gene is left open where the match is weak. Size is omitted from some rows. Given values are once, few, many or a class for expanded clones.

TRBJ2-2,TRBV6-5,-,once,TGTGCCAGCAAGGTGGCGCGGTCGAACACCGGGGAGCTGTTTTTT,CASKVARSNTGELFF
TRBJ1-1,TRBV4-1,TRBD1,-,TGCGCCAGCAGCCCCGGACAGGTTGACACTGAAGCTTTCTTT,CASSPGQVDTEAFF
TRBJ1-1,TRBV30,-,-,TGTGCCTACTCTCGAACGGTAAACACTGAAGCTTTCTTT,CAYSRTVNTEAFF
TRBJ2-3,TRBV12-5,-,-,TGTGCTAGTGGTTCCGGACAGTACACAGATACGCAGTATTTT,CASGSGQYTDTQYF
TRBJ1-5,TRBV19,TRBD1,-,TGTGCCAGTAGTTCGGCAGGGGGCCGGCCGAAGGCGCAGCCCCAGCATTTT,CASSSAGGRPKAQPQHF
TRBJ1-1,TRBV6-5,TRBD1,-,TGTGCCAGCAGTTTCGGGACAGAATCGAACACTGAAGCTTTCTTT,CASSFGTESNTEAFF
TRBJ1-6,TRBV19,-,once,TGTGCCAGTAGTCAGCAGCTCGGGATCGGCTCACCCCTCCACTTT,CASSQQLGIGSPLHF
TRBJ2-1,TRBV6-5,TRBD2,-,TGTGCCAGCAGTTACAGCGGGGAATACAATGAGCAGTTCTTC,CASSYSGEYNEQFF
TRBJ1-5,TRBV6-4,TRBD1,-,TGTGCCAGCAGTTTACAGGGGGGAGATCAGCCCCAGCATTTT,CASSLQGGDQPQHF
TRBJ1-1,TRBV19,-,-,TGTGCCAGTAGCCGCTCCAGGGGGAACACTGAAGCTTTCTTT,CASSRSRGNTEAFF
TRBJ1-2,TRBV2,TRBD1,few,TGTGCCAGCAGTCGGGACAGGACCTTCGGCGGCTACACCTTC,CASSRDRTFGGYTF
TRBJ1-6,TRBV7-9,TRBD1,-,TGTGCCAGCACCCTATCAGGGGGTTCGAATTCACCCCTCCACTTT,CASTLSGGSNSPLHF
TRBJ2-5,TRBV20-1,TRBD2,-,TGCAGTGCTAGTGGCACGGGACTAGTCGGGGAGACCCAGTACTTC,CSASGTGLVGETQYF
TRBJ1-2,TRBV9,-,-,TGTGCCAGCAGCAAAGCATGGGACACGACCCACTATGGCTACACCTTC,CASSKAWDTTHYGYTF
TRBJ2-3,TRBV5-6,-,few,TGTGCCAGCAGCTTGGAAGAGACAGATACGCAGTATTTT,CASSLEETDTQYF
TRBJ1-6,TRBV5-1,TRBD1,-,TGCGCCAGCAGCTCGGACAGGGTTTTCCAGTCACCCCTCCACTTT,CASSSDRVFQSPLHF
TRBJ2-7,TRBV5-8,TRBD2,-,TGTGCCAGCAGCTTGGGACTAGCGGGGGCCTACGAGCAGTACTTC,CASSLGLAGAYEQYF
TRBJ1-4,TRBV18,TRBD1,few,TGTGCCAGCTCGAGACAGGGGGCGAATAATGAAAAACTGTTTTTT,CASSRQGANNEKLFF
TRBJ2-7,TRBV29-1,TRBD1,once,TGCAGCGTCCTCGACAGGGATCACCCCCTCTACGAGCAGTACTTC,CSVLDRDHPLYEQYF
TRBJ1-1,TRBV10-3,TRBD1,-,TGTGCCATCAGTGAGGGGGACAGGCGAACAATTGAAGCTTTCTTT,CAISEGDRRTIEAFF
TRBJ1-1,TRBV6-5,-,-,TGTGCCAGCCGAAAGAACGGACAAAACACTGAAGCTTTCTTT,CASRKNGQNTEAFF
TRBJ2-1,TRBV6-5,TRBD1,-,TGTGCCAGCAGTTCCCCGGGACAGGGGGGTAGGGAGCAGTTCTTC,CASSSPGQGGREQFF
TRBJ1-4,TRBV6-5,-,-,TGTGCCAGCAGCCCCAGGGGTTTTGATGAAAAACTGTTTTTT,CASSPRGFDEKLFF
TRBJ1-6,TRBV4-3,TRBD1,few,TGCGCCAGCAGCCAAGATGCCCCACAGGGGGTTGATGAGGGGTCACCCCTCCACTTT,CASSQDAPQGVDEGSPLHF
TRBJ2-5,TRBV3-1/TRBV3-2,TRBD2,-,TGTGCCAGCAGCGTAGTGGTCGGGGTAGCGGGGACCCAGTACTTC,CASSVVVGVAGTQYF
TRBJ2-1,TRBV7-8,-,-,TGTGCCAGCAGTCCAACTAGTACCTCATACAATGAGCAGTTCTTC,CASSPTSTSYNEQFF
TRBJ1-2,TRBV7-2,TRBD1,few,TGTGCCAGCAGCTCGCAGTCGGGCAGGGGGCTAGGTGGCTACACCTTC,CASSSQSGRGLGGYTF
TRBJ1-2,TRBV7-6,TRBD1,-,TGTGCCAGCAGTCCACAGGGGGCGGATGGCTACACCTTC,CASSPQGADGYTF
TRBJ2-7,TRBV7-2,TRBD2,-,TGTGCCAGCAGCTTAGGGGCCTTTAGAATAGCGGGATTGCACGAGCAGTACTTC,CASSLGAFRIAGLHEQYF
TRBJ2-5,TRBV24-1,TRBD2,-,TGTGCCACCAGTGACCCGACTAGCGGGAGTGGGGAGACCCAGTACTTC,CATSDPTSGSGETQYF
TRBJ2-1,TRBV6-5,TRBD2,-,TGTGCCTGTTACTCAGGGACTAGCGGGAGCTTTGAGCAGTTCTTC,CACYSGTSGSFEQFF
TRBJ1-6,TRBV25-1,-,-,TGTGCCAGCACTTATTCGGATAATTCACCCCTCCACTTT,CASTYSDNSPLHF
TRBJ2-5,TRBV20-1,-,-,TGCAGTGCTAGTTCTGGCGGGTCGTACCAAGAGACCCAGTACTTC,CSASSGGSYQETQYF
TRBJ2-2,TRBV2,TRBD1,-,TGTGCCAGCCTTCTCCAGGGGGCAGGGGGGGAGCTGTTTTTT,CASLLQGAGGELFF
TRBJ1-1,TRBV6-1,-,few,TGTGCCAGCAGTGAAGCCCGCGGATTGAACACTGAAGCTTTCTTT,CASSEARGLNTEAFF
TRBJ1-2,TRBV7-2,-,-,TGTGCCAGCAGCCCCCGGACAGCTAACTATGGCTACACCTTC,CASSPRTANYGYTF
TRBJ2-3,TRBV5-4,TRBD2,-,TGTGCCAGCAGCTTGTATCTAGCGGGAGATACGCAGTATTTT,CASSLYLAGDTQYF